The sequence of this T cell receptor beta chain was determined in a study of T cell responses to AZD1222 COVID-19 vaccine. The protocol was immunoSEQ multiplex PCR, while the TCRdb copy is restricted to in-frame clones and leaves out a portion. The sample lists more than 80,000 clones; about 91% were seen once. Deletions cut 5 bases from V and 3 bases from J, with 13 bases between. Germline CDR1 and CDR2: PRHDT and FYEKMQ (reference sequence). The CDR3 has 14 amino acids. The sequencing used peripheral blood, collected 28 days after the second AZD1222 dose. This sequence was found in an adult who received the AZD1222 COVID-19 vaccine. The genes are TRBV13 and TRBJ1-1, with D maybe TRBD1 (5 bases). CDR3 in amino acids: CASSERDSYTEAFF. The CDR3 coding sequence is TGTGCCAGCAGCGAACGGGACTCATACACTGAAGCTTTCTTT.